A selection of T cell receptor beta chains follows, all from one sample in a study of shared clonotypes between healthy human individuals. TCRdb's copy holds only in-frame clones and misses some; the assay was immunoSEQ multiplex PCR. This table holds 450,000 to 550,000 clones, 79% found once. The sequenced material came from PBMCs. Source of these receptors: a middle-aged woman in good health. Some clones in this sample may be carry-over from other donors' samples. Each CDR3 is given with its conserved first and last residue. A D gene is named only where the DNA matches it firmly. Expanded clones are given a class, and other clones once, few, many or no size at all.

J gene	V gene	clone size	D gene	CDR3 DNA	CDR3 protein
TRBJ2-3	TRBV5-1	.	.	TGCGCCAGCACGGGCACAGATACGCAGTATTTT	CASTGTDTQYF
TRBJ2-7	TRBV20-1	.	.	TGCAGTGCTATCGGGGCATACGAGCAGTACTTC	CSAIGAYEQYF
TRBJ1-1	TRBV27	.	.	TGTGCCAGCATCGGCCTCACGGGGGCTTTCTTT	CASIGLTGAFF
TRBJ2-2	TRBV7-8	.	.	TGTGCCAGCAGCTCTCGATTGGGGGGGACAGTGAACACCGGGGAGCTGTTTTTT	CASSSRLGGTVNTGELFF
TRBJ2-3	TRBV4-1	.	.	TGCGCCAGCAGCCAAGAGGCCGGCGCCCGCACAGATACGCAGTATTTT	CASSQEAGARTDTQYF
TRBJ2-3	TRBV16	.	.	TGTGCCAGCAGCCGAGCCTACACAGATACGCAGTATTTT	CASSRAYTDTQYF
TRBJ2-7	TRBV6-5	.	.	TGTGCCAGCAGTCCCTCTAGCGCTACCTACGAGCAGTACTTC	CASSPSSATYEQYF
TRBJ2-7	TRBV7-2	.	.	TGTGCCAGCAGCCTATTGGGTGGATCCTACGAGCAGTACTTC	CASSLLGGSYEQYF
TRBJ2-2	TRBV29-1	.	.	TGCAGCGGACAGGTCAACACCGGGGAGCTGTTTTTT	CSGQVNTGELFF
TRBJ2-2	TRBV9	few	.	TGTGCCAGCAGCCCGCAACCAGCCGGGGAGCTGTTTTTT	CASSPQPAGELFF